These T cell receptor beta chains were read from a single sample in a study of Ad26.COV2.S vaccination and SARS-CoV-2 variants. TCRdb's copy holds only in-frame clones and misses some; the assay was immunoSEQ multiplex PCR. In the table there are more than 150,000 clones, 70% to 90% of which are singletons. The sequences come from peripheral blood, collected after recovery from COVID-19. These receptors were taken from a human donor who had recovered from COVID-19. Both conserved end residues are part of each CDR3.

>TRBV10-3|TRBJ2-5
CAISEGGRQETQYF
>TRBV7-3|TRBJ1-1
CASSLSGETEAFF
>TRBV9|TRBJ2-5
CASSISSRGAQETQYF
>TRBV5-1|TRBJ2-1
CASSLGGSSSYNEQFF
>TRBV5-1|TRBJ1-2
CASSASGTPDYGYTF
>TRBV27|TRBJ1-1
CASSLSHQNTEAFF
>TRBV5-1|TRBJ1-2
CASSLRQGGNYGYTF
>TRBV7-9|TRBJ1-2
CASSSAHYGYTF
>TRBV30|TRBJ1-6
CAWSATGRNSPLHF
>TRBV7-3|TRBJ1-1
CASSLTAGKGAEAFF
>TRBV7-8|TRBJ2-1
CASRTSGHNEQFF
>TRBV9|TRBJ2-1
CASNRGTAQGNEQFF
>TRBV7-3|TRBJ1-1
CASSLSGSANTEAFF
>TRBV6-5|TRBJ2-1
CASSPDRGRWNEQFF
>TRBV29-1|TRBJ1-1
CSAPVTTEAFF
>TRBV6-1|TRBJ2-7
CASSENPQASSYEQYF
>TRBV27|TRBJ2-7
CASSSGRGYEQYF
>TRBV5-6|TRBJ2-4
CASSDIRAAKNIQYF
>TRBV7-9|TRBJ2-5
CASSNRQGAQETQYF
>TRBV2|TRBJ1-6
CASSARQGSNSPLHF
>TRBV2|TRBJ2-5
CASKGTSRETQYF
>TRBV4-1|TRBJ1-1
CASSQDGRRTEAFF
>TRBV4-1|TRBJ2-7
CASSQEIGPYEQYF
>TRBV2|TRBJ2-7
CASTAPYEQYF
>TRBV18|TRBJ1-3
CASSPTGGTGNTIYF
>TRBV20-1|TRBJ2-2
CSAEGAGELFF
>TRBV25-1|TRBJ1-2
CASRFQGENGYTF
>TRBV18|TRBJ2-7
CASSPRGYEQYF
>TRBV27|TRBJ1-1
CASSSVYEAFF
>TRBV7-8|TRBJ2-7
CASSLPQVSYEQYF
>TRBV5-1|TRBJ1-4
CASSSGLINEKLFF
>TRBV5-1|TRBJ1-1
CASSLNGAGDTEAFF
>TRBV6-5|TRBJ2-2
CASSYVGGGAHGELFF
>TRBV28|TRBJ1-1
CASSPLVGTEAFF